The table lists the clone carrying this T cell receptor beta chain with a few counts. The antigen is unknown. Sequencing was performed with immunoSEQ multiplex PCR; in TCRdb, only in-frame clones are kept and a portion is missing. The table records roughly 8,200 clones, around 58% of them present only once. This specimen comes from a study of memory B cells and T cells in multiple sclerosis. Notes on the study in general: Shared clonotype counts depended on differing compartment clone-set sizes and were normalized.

The CDR3 totals 17 residues. V lost 2 bases to trimming and J lost 5 bases; unmatched junction nucleotides: 15. The germline V gene encodes CDR1 SGHDT and CDR2 YYEEEE. The clonotype comes from a human donor with multiple sclerosis. The rearrangement joins TRBV5-6 to TRBJ1-2, with 7 bases identical to TRBD1. The source material was memory (CD45RO+) CD8+ T cells from blood. The CDR3 loop reads CASSFPPPTGMRYGYTF. The CDR3 coding sequence is TGTGCCAGCAGCTTCCCTCCCCCGACAGGGATGCGATATGGCTACACCTTC.